This T cell receptor (beta chain) originates from a study of post-analysis software for immune sequencing data. The germline gives CDR1 SGHRS, CDR2 YFSETQ. The CDR3 contains 14 residues. TCR beta cDNA libraries included unique molecular identifiers. Out of roughly 0.85 to 11 million T cells, a few hundred thousand cDNA molecules were generated. TCRdb re-called the PCR reads through MiXCR, storing one row per CDR3 protein. The sample has approximately 360,000 distinct CDR3 sequences; approximately 33% are singletons. This clonotype was found a few times. Its specificity is not known. Whole-study findings and limits: Samples from one preparation batch, clustered by F measure, grouped strongly together. A few TRBV segments occurring more often in patients than controls included TRBV5-6, TRBV5-1 and TRBV20-1.

The genes are TRBV5-1 and TRBJ2-5; D gene uncertain. The better agreement between TRBJ2-7 and the DNA end casts doubt on the J call. This TCR derives from a girl between 10 and 17 years old with multiple sclerosis. The specimen sequenced was blood. CDR3 region: CASSLALGKDEQYF. The CDR3 region has the DNA TGCGCCAGCAGCTTGGCGTTAGGGAAGGACGAGCAGTACTTC.